These T cell receptor beta chains were read from a single sample in a study of T cells in localized non-small cell lung cancer. Using immunoSEQ multiplex PCR, the repertoire was profiled, and TCRdb retains in-frame clones only, with some absent. The sample contains tens of thousands of clones, approximately 82% of which appear only once. Source: peripheral blood, taken before any cancer treatment. The receptor set was obtained from a female donor older than 55 with stage II squamous cell lung carcinoma. The CDR3 runs from the conserved cysteine through the conserved F or W. Each record gives: V gene, D gene, J gene, clone size, CDR3 DNA, CDR3 protein. A D gene is named only where the DNA matches it firmly. Rows may omit the clone size; those that give it use once, few, many or a size class.

V: TRBV6-5
D: .
J: TRBJ1-2
size: few
DNA: TGTGCCAGCAGCAGAACTAACTATGGCTACACCTTC
CDR3: CASSRTNYGYTF

V: TRBV19
D: TRBD1
J: TRBJ1-2
size: few
DNA: TGTGCCAGTAGTAGACAGGGGGACTATGGCTACACCTTC
CDR3: CASSRQGDYGYTF

V: TRBV19
D: TRBD1
J: TRBJ1-2
size: .
DNA: TGTGCCAGTAGTATAGCCCCCCGGACAGGGAGTGGCTACACCTTC
CDR3: CASSIAPRTGSGYTF

V: TRBV4-3
D: .
J: TRBJ2-2
size: many
DNA: TGCGCCAGCAGGCTCTGGGTCAACACCGGGGAGCTGTTTTTT
CDR3: CASRLWVNTGELFF

V: TRBV1
D: .
J: TRBJ2-2
size: .
DNA: TGCACCAGCAGCCAAGATTACCTAGCGGGGAAGCAGAACACCGGGGAGCTGTTTTTT
CDR3: CTSSQDYLAGKQNTGELFF

V: TRBV2
D: .
J: TRBJ1-2
size: few
DNA: TGTGCCAGCAGTGAACGCGGCGTTTACTATGGCTACACCTTC
CDR3: CASSERGVYYGYTF

V: TRBV18
D: .
J: TRBJ1-1
size: .
DNA: TGTGCCAGCTCACCTCAGACGGAGAACACTGAAGCTTTCTTT
CDR3: CASSPQTENTEAFF

V: TRBV14
D: .
J: TRBJ1-2
size: .
DNA: TGTGCCAGCAGTCCGACCAGCTATGGCTACACCTTC
CDR3: CASSPTSYGYTF

V: TRBV7-2
D: .
J: TRBJ1-1
size: .
DNA: TGTGCCAGCAGTTTTAGACGGGTCACTGAAGCTTTCTTT
CDR3: CASSFRRVTEAFF

V: TRBV9
D: .
J: TRBJ1-1
size: .
DNA: TGTGCCAGCAGCGCCCAACCGGGGATTAACACTGAAGCTTTCTTT
CDR3: CASSAQPGINTEAFF

V: TRBV2
D: .
J: TRBJ2-7
size: once
DNA: TGTGCCAGCAGACCGACGGGGAGCTCCTACGAGCAGTACTTC
CDR3: CASRPTGSSYEQYF

V: TRBV4-3
D: .
J: TRBJ1-1
size: .
DNA: TGCGCCAGCAGCCAGACGTCTGTGGGTACCCAAGCTTTCTTT
CDR3: CASSQTSVGTQAFF

V: TRBV6-6
D: TRBD1
J: TRBJ2-7
size: .
DNA: TGTGCCACCTTACGGGACAGGGAGAGTGGTTACGAGCAGTACTTC
CDR3: CATLRDRESGYEQYF

V: TRBV6-6
D: .
J: TRBJ1-4
size: .
DNA: TGTGCCAGCAGTTACTCGGGGGTGGAAGCGAAGGTGTTTTTT
CDR3: CASSYSGVEAKVFF

V: TRBV6-1
D: TRBD1
J: TRBJ1-4
size: .
DNA: TGTGCCAGCAGTGAAATGGACAGGGGAAGTGAAAAACTGTTTTTT
CDR3: CASSEMDRGSEKLFF

V: TRBV19
D: TRBD1
J: TRBJ1-5
size: .
DNA: TGTGCCAGTAGTCCCAGCCCTGACAGGGGTTTTCAGCCCCAGCATTTT
CDR3: CASSPSPDRGFQPQHF